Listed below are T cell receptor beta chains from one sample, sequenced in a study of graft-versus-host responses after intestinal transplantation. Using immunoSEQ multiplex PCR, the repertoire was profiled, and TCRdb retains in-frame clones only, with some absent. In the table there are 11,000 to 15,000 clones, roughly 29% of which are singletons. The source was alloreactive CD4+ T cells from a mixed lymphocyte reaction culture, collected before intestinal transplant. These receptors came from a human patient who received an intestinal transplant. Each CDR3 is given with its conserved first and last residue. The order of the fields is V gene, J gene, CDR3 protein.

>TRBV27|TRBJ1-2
CASSSSGQGVYGYTF
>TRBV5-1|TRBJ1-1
CASSLAFLRGSTEAFF
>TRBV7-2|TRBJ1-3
CASSLQSGNTIYF
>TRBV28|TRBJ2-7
CASRAGLAGGQVSYEQYF
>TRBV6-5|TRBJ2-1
CASSYTPGQGGYEQFF
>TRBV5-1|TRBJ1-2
CASSLGYGYTF
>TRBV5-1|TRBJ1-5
CASSLGPGGGQPQHF
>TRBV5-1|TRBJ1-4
CASSQRGFGNEKLFF
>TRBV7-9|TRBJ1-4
CASSEGQGSATNEKLFF
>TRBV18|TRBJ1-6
CASSPGLNNSPLHF
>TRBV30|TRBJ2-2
CAWGEQGTGELFF
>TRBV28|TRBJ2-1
CASTPDRVVNEQFF
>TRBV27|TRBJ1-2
CASGPGVGFYGYTF
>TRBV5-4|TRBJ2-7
CASSLGTKRGYEQYF
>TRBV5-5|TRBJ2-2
CASSLIGTNTGELFF
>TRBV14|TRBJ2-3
CASSQMTGSTDTQYF
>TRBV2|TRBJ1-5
CASSGTSRGNQPQHF
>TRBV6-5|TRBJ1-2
CASTSGRYGYTF
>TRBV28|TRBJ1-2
CASSQGYYGYTF
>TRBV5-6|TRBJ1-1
CASSSYGTGGATWTEAFF
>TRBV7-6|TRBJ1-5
CASSPGIGAYSNQPQHF
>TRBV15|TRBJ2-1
CATSQYNEQFF
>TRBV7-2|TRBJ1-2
CASSLGDSYTF
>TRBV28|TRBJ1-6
CASSAQNSPLHF
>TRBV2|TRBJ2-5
CASSADRQETQYF
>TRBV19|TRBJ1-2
CASSIGRTENYGYTF
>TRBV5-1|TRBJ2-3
CASSLGKDTQYF
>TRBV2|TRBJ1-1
CASSQQGGTEAFF
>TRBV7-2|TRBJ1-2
CASSLLQGLNGYTF
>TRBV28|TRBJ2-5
CASRKLAGRETQYF
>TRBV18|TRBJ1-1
CASSQTGGMTEAFF
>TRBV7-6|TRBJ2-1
CASSLQGNEQFF
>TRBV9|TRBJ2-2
CASSPQRNANTGELFF
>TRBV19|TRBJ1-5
CASSMSAPQGYQPQHF
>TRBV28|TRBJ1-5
CASRITQGLGQPQHF
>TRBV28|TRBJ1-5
CASSRDRGNPQHF
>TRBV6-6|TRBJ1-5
CASSYSRAINQPQHF
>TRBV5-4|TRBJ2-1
CASSLGGSGYNEQFF
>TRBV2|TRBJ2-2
CASSVQGYTGELFF
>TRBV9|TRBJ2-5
CASSVGTSGRETQYF
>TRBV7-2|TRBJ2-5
CASSQPDRGWETQYF
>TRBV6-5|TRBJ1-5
CASSWTASNQPQHF
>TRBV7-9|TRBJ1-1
CASSTNRVENTEAFF
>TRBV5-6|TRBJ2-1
CASSQLAGALNEQFF
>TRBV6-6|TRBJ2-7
CASMRTGAYEQYF
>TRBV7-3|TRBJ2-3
CASSSGGTDTQYF
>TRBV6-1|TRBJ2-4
CASAEQGSIQYF